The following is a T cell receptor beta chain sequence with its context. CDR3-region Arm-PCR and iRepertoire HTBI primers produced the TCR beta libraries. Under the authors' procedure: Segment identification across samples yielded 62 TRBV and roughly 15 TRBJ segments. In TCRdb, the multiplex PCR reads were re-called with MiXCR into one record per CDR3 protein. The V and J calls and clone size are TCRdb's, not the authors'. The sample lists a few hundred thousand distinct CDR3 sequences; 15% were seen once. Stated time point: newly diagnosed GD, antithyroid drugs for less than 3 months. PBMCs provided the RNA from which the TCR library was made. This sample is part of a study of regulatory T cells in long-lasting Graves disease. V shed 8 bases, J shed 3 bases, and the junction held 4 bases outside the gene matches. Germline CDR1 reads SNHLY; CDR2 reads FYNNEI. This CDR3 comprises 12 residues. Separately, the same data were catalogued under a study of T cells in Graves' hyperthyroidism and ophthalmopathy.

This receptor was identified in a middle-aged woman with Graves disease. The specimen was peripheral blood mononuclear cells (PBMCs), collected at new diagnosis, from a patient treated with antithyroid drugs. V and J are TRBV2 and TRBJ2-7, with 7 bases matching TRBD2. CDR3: CASGGGYYEQYF. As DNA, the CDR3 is TGTGCCAGCGGGGGAGGGTACTACGAGCAGTACTTC.